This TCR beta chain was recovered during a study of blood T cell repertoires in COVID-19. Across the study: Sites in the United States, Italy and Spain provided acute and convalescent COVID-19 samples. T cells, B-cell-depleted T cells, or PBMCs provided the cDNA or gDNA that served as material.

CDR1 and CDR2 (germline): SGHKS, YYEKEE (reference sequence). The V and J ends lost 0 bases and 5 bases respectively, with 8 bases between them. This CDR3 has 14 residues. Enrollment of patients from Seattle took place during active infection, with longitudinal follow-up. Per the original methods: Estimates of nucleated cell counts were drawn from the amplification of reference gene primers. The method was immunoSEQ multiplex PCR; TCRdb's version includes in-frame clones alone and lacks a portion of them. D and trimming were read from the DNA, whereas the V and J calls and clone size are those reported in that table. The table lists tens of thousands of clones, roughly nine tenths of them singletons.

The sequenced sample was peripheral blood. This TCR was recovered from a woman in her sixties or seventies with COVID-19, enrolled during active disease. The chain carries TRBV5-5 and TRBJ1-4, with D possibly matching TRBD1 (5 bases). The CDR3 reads CASSLGQLNEKLFF. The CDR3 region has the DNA TGTGCCAGCAGCTTGGGACAGTTGAATGAAAAACTGTTTTTT.